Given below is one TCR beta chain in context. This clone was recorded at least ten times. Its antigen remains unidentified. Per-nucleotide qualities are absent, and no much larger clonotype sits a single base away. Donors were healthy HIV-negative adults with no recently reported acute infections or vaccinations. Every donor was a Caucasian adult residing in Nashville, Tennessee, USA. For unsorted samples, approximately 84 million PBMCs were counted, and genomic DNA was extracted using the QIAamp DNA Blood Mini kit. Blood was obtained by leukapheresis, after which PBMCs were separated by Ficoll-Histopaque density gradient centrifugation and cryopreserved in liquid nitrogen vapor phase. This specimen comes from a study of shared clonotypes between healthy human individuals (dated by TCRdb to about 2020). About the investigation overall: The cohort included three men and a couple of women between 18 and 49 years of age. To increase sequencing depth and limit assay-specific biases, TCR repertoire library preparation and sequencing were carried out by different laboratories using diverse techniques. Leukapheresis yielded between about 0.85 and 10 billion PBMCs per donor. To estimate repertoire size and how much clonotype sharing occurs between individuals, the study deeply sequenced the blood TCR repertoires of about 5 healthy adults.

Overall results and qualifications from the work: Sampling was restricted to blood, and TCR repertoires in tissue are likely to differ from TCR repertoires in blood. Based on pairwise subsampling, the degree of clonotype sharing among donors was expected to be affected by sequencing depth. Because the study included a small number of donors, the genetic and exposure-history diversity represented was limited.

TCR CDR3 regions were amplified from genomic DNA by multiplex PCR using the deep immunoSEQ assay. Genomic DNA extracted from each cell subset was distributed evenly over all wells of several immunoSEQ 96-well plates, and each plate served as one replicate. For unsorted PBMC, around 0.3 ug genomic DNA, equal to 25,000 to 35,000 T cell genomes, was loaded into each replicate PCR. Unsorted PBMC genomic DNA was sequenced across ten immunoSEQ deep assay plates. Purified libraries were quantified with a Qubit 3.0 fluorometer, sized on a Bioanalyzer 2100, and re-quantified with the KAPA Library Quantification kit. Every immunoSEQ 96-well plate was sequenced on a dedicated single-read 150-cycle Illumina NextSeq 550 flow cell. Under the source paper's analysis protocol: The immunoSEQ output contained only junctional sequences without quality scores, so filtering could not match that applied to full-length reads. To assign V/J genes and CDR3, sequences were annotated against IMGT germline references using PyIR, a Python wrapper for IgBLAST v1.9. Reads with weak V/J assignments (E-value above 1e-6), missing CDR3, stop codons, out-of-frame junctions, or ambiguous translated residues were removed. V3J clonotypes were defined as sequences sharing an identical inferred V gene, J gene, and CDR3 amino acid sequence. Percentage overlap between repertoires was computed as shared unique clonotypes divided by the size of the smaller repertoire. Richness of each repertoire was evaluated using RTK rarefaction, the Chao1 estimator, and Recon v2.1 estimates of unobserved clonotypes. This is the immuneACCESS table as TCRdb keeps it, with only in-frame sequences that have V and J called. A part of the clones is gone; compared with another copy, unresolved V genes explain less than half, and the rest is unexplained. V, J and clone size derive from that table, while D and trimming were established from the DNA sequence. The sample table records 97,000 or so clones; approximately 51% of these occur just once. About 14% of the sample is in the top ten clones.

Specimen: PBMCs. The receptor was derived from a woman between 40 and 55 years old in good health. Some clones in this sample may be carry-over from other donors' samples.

CDR3 loop: CATSRDGGRLADLTYEQYF. The DNA sequence is TGTGCCACCAGCAGAGATGGCGGGAGGCTAGCGGACCTAACCTACGAGCAGTACTTC. The chain is assembled from TRBV15 and TRBJ2-7, with 8 central nucleotides matching TRBD2. The CDR3 sequence holds 19 residues, the cysteine and phenylalanine included. Of all the DNA, just the CDR3 is kept, 57 bases in frame from base 1. For CDR1 and CDR2, the germline V gene (reference sequence) lists LNHNV and YYDKDF. Unmatched junction bases come to 15, with V trimmed by 0 bases and J by 2 bases.